Reported below is one TCR beta chain. This entry belongs to a study of cytomegalovirus exposure and HLA in healthy donors. V was pared by 8 bases and J by 3 bases, with 6 bases of the junction left unmatched. This CDR3 is built from 14 residues. Germline CDR1 reads MRHNA; CDR2 reads SNTAGT. The PCR contained 60 Vbeta and 13 Jbeta primers. The data were produced by immunoSEQ multiplex PCR, yet TCRdb's version contains in-frame clones alone and is incomplete. In the table there are more than 150,000 clones, approximately 79% of which are singletons. V gene TRBV6-4 combines with J gene TRBJ2-3, with 9 bases lining up with TRBD1. This receptor was obtained from a girl between 10 and 17 years old in good health and CMV-seropositive. The sequencing input was PBMCs. The DNA of the CDR3 is TGTGCCAGCGCCAGACAGGGGGAGACAGATACGCAGTATTTT. Protein product: CASARQGETDTQYF.